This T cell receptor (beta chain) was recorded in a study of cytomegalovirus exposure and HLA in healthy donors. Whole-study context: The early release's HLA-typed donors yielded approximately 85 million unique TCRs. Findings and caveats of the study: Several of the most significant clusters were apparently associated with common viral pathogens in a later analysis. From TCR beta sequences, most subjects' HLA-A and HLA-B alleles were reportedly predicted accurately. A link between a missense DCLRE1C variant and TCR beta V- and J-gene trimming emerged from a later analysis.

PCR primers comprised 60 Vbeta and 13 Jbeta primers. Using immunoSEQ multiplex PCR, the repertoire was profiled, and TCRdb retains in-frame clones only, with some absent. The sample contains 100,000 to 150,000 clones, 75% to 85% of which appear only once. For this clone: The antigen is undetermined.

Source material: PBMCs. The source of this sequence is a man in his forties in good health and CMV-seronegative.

CDR3 region: CASTWGTGENQPQHF. CDR3 DNA: TGTGCCAGCACCTGGGGGACAGGAGAAAATCAGCCCCAGCATTTT. The V call is TRBV28, the J call TRBJ1-5; 8 nucleotides align to TRBD1. CDR1 and CDR2 (germline): MDHEN, SYDVKM. This CDR3 region has 15 residues. Trimming cost V 7 bases and J 4 bases; bases outside gene matches: 9.